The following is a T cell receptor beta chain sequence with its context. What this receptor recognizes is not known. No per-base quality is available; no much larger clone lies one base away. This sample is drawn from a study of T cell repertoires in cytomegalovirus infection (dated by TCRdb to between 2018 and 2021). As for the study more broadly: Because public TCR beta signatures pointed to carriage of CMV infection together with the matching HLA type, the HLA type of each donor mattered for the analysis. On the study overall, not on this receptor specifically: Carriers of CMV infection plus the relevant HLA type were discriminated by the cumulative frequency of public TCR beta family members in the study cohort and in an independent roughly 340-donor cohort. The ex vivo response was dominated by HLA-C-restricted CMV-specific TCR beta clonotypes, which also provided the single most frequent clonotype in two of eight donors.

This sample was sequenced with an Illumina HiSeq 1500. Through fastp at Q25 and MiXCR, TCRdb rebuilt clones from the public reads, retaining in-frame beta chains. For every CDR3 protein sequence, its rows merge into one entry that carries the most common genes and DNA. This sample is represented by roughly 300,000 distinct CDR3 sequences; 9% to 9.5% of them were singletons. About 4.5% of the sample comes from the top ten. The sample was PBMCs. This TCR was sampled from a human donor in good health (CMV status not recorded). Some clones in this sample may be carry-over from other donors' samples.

The DNA sequence is given as TGTGCCAGCAGTCCCGGGACTCGAGATCAGCCCCAGCATTTT. Its protein is CASSPGTRDQPQHF. This sequence uses TRBV28 and TRBJ1-5, with TRBD1 as a weak D call on 5 bases. V gives up 5 bases and J gives up 5 bases, and the segment between their germline ends measures 13 bases. The germline V gene supplies CDR1 MDHEN and CDR2 SYDVKM. Spanning cysteine to phenylalanine, the CDR3 consists of 14 amino acids. Only CDR3 DNA remains: 42 bases, in frame from the first base.